This paragraph reports one T cell receptor (beta chain). Its target is unknown. These data belong to a study of identical twins. Using its own MiXCR run on the 5' RACE reads, TCRdb lists one record per CDR3 protein. The sample lists some 660,000 distinct CDR3 sequences, 8.6% seen once, with approximately 0.94% in the top ten. The V and J ends lost 1 base and 6 bases respectively, with 13 bases between them. Germline V lookup: CDR1 MNHEY, CDR2 SMNVEV (reference sequence). The CDR3 loop spans 15 amino acids. Regarding the study as a whole: Compared with models, monozygotic twins showed more out-of-frame TCR alpha sharing. Twins' excess sharing was less marked for out-of-frame beta sequences.

This same sample was also part of a study on yellow fever vaccine responses in identical twins.

The sequence came from a woman between 18 and 29 years old in good health. The sequencing input was PBMCs. The V and J genes are TRBV27 and TRBJ2-1, with no clear D. CDR3 in amino acids: CASSLFVGSSNEQFF. CDR3 sequence (DNA): TGTGCCAGCAGTTTATTCGTGGGGTCGAGCAATGAGCAGTTCTTC.